The 24 T cell receptor beta chains below all came from one sample that was sequenced in a study of PD-1 blockade in classical Hodgkin lymphoma. Profiling relied on immunoSEQ multiplex PCR, and the TCRdb table lists in-frame clones only, not all of them. The sample yields 100,000 to 120,000 clones, 89% seen once. Time point noted: cycle 4 day 1 (C4D1), after six to seven weeks of nivolumab. Each patient's relapse followed autologous stem cell transplantation, and brentuximab vedotin exposure varied. This specimen consisted of peripheral blood mononuclear cells (PBMCs), obtained before the fourth cycle of nivolumab. These receptors all stem from a human donor with classical Hodgkin lymphoma.

The V gene is TRBV2, the J gene TRBJ2-7; 8 nucleotides align to TRBD1. CDR1 SNHLY and CDR2 FYNNEI come from the germline V gene. There are 13 residues in the CDR3. V lost 10 bases to trimming and J lost 7 bases; unmatched junction nucleotides: 12. CDR3 loop: CATSKGQGREQYF. The CDR3 nucleotides read TGTGCCACCTCGAAAGGACAGGGTCGAGAGCAGTACTTC. The variable domain in full, completed from reference TRBV2 and TRBJ2-7, reads EPEVTQTPSHQVTQMGQEVILRCVPISNHLYFYWYRQILGQKVEFLVSFYNNEISEKSEIFDDQFSVERPDGSNFTLKIRSTKLEDSAMYFCATSKGQGREQYFGPGTRLTVT.

This chain links TRBV13 with TRBJ2-2; no clear D. The CDR3 sequence is 12 residues long. Germline V gene data show CDR1 as PRHDT and CDR2 as FYEKMQ (reference sequence). V was pared by 1 base and J by 7 bases, with 4 bases between. CDR3 DNA sequence: TGTGCCAGCAGCTTAGAAGGCGGGGAGCTGTTTTTT. Residues: CASSLEGGELFF.

The V call is TRBV27, the J call TRBJ1-5; D is perhaps TRBD1 (6 bases). The V gene's germline CDR1 is MNHEY and CDR2 SMNVEV (reference sequence). Deletions cut 8 bases from V and 6 bases from J, with 26 bases between. This CDR3 is built from 17 residues. The CDR3 sequence: CASGYNPPTGPSQPQHF. DNA for the CDR3: TGTGCCAGCGGATATAACCCACCTACAGGGCCAAGTCAGCCCCAGCATTTT.

The V call is TRBV28, the J call TRBJ1-2; D not resolved. CDR1 and CDR2 (germline): MDHEN, SYDVKM. V lost 6 bases, J lost 6 bases, and 8 bases lay in between. This CDR3 spans 11 amino acids. CDR3 bases: TGTGCCAGCAGCGGTAGGGATGGCTACACCTTC. Protein sequence: CASSGRDGYTF.

The rearrangement uses TRBV2 and TRBJ2-5; 12 bases fit TRBD1. This CDR3 has 16 residues. Germline V gene sequence: CDR1 SNHLY, CDR2 FYNNEI. Losses at the gene ends were 3 bases for V and 4 bases for J; bases not matched to a gene: 6. The CDR3 bases are TGTGCCAGCAGTGATAGGGGACAGGGGGCGGGAGAGACCCAGTACTTC. Encoded protein: CASSDRGQGAGETQYF.

This clone has a handful of counts. The chain employs TRBV6-1 and TRBJ1-2; no clear D. This CDR3 is built from 11 residues. The germline CDR1 and CDR2 sequences are MNHNS and SASEGT. The CDR3 DNA reads TGTGTTACATGGTTCCGCGGAGGCTACACCTTC. This sequence encodes CVTWFRGGYTF.

The chain recombines TRBV15 with TRBJ2-2; 9 bases line up with TRBD2. The CDR3 has 16 amino acids. Germline CDR1 LNHNV, CDR2 YYDKDF (reference sequence). The V segment lost 6 bases and the J segment 7 bases; nucleotides outside the gene matches: 12. CDR3 sequence (DNA): TGTGCCACCAGTAGAACGGCGGGAGGGCCGGGCGGGGAGCTGTTTTTT. As protein: CATSRTAGGPGGELFF.

This chain connects TRBV28 to TRBJ2-3; possible D gene TRBD2, 6 bases. Germline V gene data show CDR1 as MDHEN and CDR2 as SYDVKM. The germline V and J ends were trimmed by 3 bases and 4 bases, with 17 bases remaining between them. The CDR3 is made up of 16 amino acids. CDR3 loop: CASSFGTVGRSDTQYF. The DNA for the CDR3 is TGTGCCAGCAGTTTCGGAACCGTCGGGAGATCAGATACGCAGTATTTT. The full variable domain, rest sourced from reference TRBV28 and TRBJ2-3, is DVKVTQSSRYLVKRTGEKVFLECVQDMDHENMFWYRQDPGLGLRLIYFSYDVKMKEKGDIPEGYSVSREKKERFSLILESASTNQTSMYLCASSFGTVGRSDTQYFGPGTRLTVL.

V and J are TRBV2 and TRBJ1-3; unclear D gene. Germline V CDR1 and CDR2: SNHLY, FYNNEI. CDR3 length: 14 residues. Trimming stripped 1 base from V and 1 base from J, with 5 bases between. In nucleotides, the CDR3 is TGTGCCAGCAGTGAAGGGTATTCTGGAAACACCATATATTTT. Encoded protein: CASSEGYSGNTIYF.

This clone was recorded a few times. This sequence joins TRBV6-1 and TRBJ1-1; weak D call: TRBD1 (5 bases). Germline V CDR1 and CDR2: MNHNS, SASEGT. V was trimmed by 6 bases and J by 1 base, leaving 6 bases between them. The CDR3 runs to 12 residues. The CDR3: CASRDRNTEAFF. The DNA for the CDR3 is TGTGCCAGCAGAGACAGGAACACTGAAGCTTTCTTT.

The J gene is TRBJ2-2, the V gene TRBV1; TRBD2, the table's D call, lacks a check against the DNA. TRBV1 is annotated as a pseudogene. The CDR3 spans 18 residues. The CDR3 nucleotides read TGCACCAGCAGCAAGAGGCATAGCGGGGGAGATCACACCGGGGAGCTGTTTTTT. Amino acid sequence: CTSSKRHSGGDHTGELFF.

This clone has only a few counts. This rearrangement joins TRBV7-2 to TRBJ1-1; D is possibly TRBD1 (5 bases). Trimming cost V 5 bases and J 2 bases, with 12 bases left between them. Looked up from germline, CDR1 is SGHTA and CDR2 is FQGNSA. This CDR3 comprises 14 residues. The CDR3 here is CASSAPGINTEAFF. The DNA for the CDR3 is TGTGCCAGCAGCGCGCCAGGGATTAACACTGAAGCTTTCTTT.

The gene calls are TRBV11-2 and TRBJ2-5; D gene ambiguous. The length of the CDR3 is 15 residues. With 1 base removed from V and 5 bases from J, the gap between germline ends came to 14 bases. The germline V gene encodes CDR1 SGHAT and CDR2 FQNNGV. The CDR3 is CASSLVGVSGETQYF. CDR3 in DNA: TGTGCCAGCAGCTTAGTTGGGGTTTCCGGGGAGACCCAGTACTTC.

The chain employs TRBV18 and TRBJ2-1; D is possibly TRBD2 (6 bases). Trimming stripped 2 bases from V and 7 bases from J, with 15 bases between. Germline V CDR1 and CDR2: KGHSH, LQKENI. The CDR3 has 15 amino acids. CDR3 region: CASSPLALEGNEQFF. CDR3 nucleotide sequence: TGTGCCAGCTCACCATTAGCCCTGGAGGGAAATGAGCAGTTCTTC.

This clone was found once. The genes are TRBV7-9 and TRBJ2-2; 9 nucleotides line up with TRBD2. With V trimmed by 11 bases and J by 6 bases, 19 bases remained unmatched. Looked up from germline, CDR1 is SEHNR and CDR2 is FQNEAQ (reference sequence). The CDR3 covers 17 residues. The CDR3 DNA reads as TGTGCCCCAGGGGCTAGCGGGAAGGGAGTCTCGGCCGGGGAGCTGTTTTTT. Protein: CAPGASGKGVSAGELFF. Full variable domain (outside the CDR3, taken from reference TRBV7-9 and TRBJ2-2): DTGVSQNPRHKITKRGQNVTFRCDPISEHNRLYWYRQTLGQGPEFLTYFQNEAQLEKSRLLSDRFSAERPKGSFSTLEIQRTEQGDSAMYLCAPGASGKGVSAGELFFGEGSRLTVL.

This rearrangement joins TRBV4-1 to TRBJ2-7; 7 bases are a match to TRBD2. The germline gives CDR1 MGHRA, CDR2 YSYEKL. This CDR3 contains 16 residues. Unmatched junction bases numbered 6, after V lost 0 bases and J lost 1 base. The chain's CDR3 is CASSQDGTSDSYEQYF. The CDR3, as DNA: TGCGCCAGCAGCCAAGATGGAACTAGCGATTCCTACGAGCAGTACTTC.

This clone has only one observation. V is TRBV7-9 and J is TRBJ2-3; 9 nucleotides agree with TRBD1. CDR1 and CDR2 (germline): SEHNR, FQNEAQ (reference sequence). With 3 bases clipped from V and 8 bases from J, the junction kept 12 bases outside the gene matches. The CDR3 spans 16 residues. Written as DNA, the CDR3 is TGTGCCAGCAGCTTTGTCGGACAGGGGACGTGGGGTACGCAGTATTTT. Amino acid sequence: CASSFVGQGTWGTQYF. Combining the CDR3 with reference TRBV7-9 and TRBJ2-3 gives the whole variable domain DTGVSQNPRHKITKRGQNVTFRCDPISEHNRLYWYRQTLGQGPEFLTYFQNEAQLEKSRLLSDRFSAERPKGSFSTLEIQRTEQGDSAMYLCASSFVGQGTWGTQYFGPGTRLTVL.

The gene calls are TRBV5-6 and TRBJ2-2; D is perhaps TRBD2 (5 bases). Trimming stripped 4 bases from V and 0 bases from J, with 13 bases between. CDR1 and CDR2 from the germline V gene are SGHDT and YYEEEE. CDR3 length equals 16 residues. The CDR3 loop is CASSPGWFSNTGELFF. The CDR3 DNA sequence: TGTGCCAGCAGCCCGGGGTGGTTTTCGAACACCGGGGAGCTGTTTTTT.

The chain combines TRBV1 with TRBJ2-2; the table names TRBD2, a call not compared with the DNA. TRBV1 is an annotated pseudogene. The CDR3 is 18 amino acids. CDR3 sequence: CTSSHGTIGGNGIGELFF. The DNA of the CDR3 is TGCACCAGCAGCCACGGAACTATCGGCGGGAATGGGATCGGGGAGCTGTTTTTT.

The rearrangement uses TRBV5-6 and TRBJ2-7; 14 nucleotides align to TRBD2. The length of the CDR3 is 14 residues. Germline V gene data show CDR1 as SGHDT and CDR2 as YYEEEE. The V segment lost 3 bases and the J segment 5 bases; nucleotides outside the gene matches: 1. The DNA of the CDR3 is TGTGCCAGCAGCTCGGGACTAGCGGGAGACGAGCAGTACTTC. Its protein product is CASSSGLAGDEQYF.

The CDR3 DNA reads as TGTGCCAGCAGTGAACTACAGGGGAAGGGCGGCTACACCTTC. Encoded protein: CASSELQGKGGYTF. V usage is TRBV6-4 and J usage is TRBJ1-2, with 7 positions matching TRBD1. Germline loops: CDR1 MRHNA, CDR2 SNTAGT. The J segment lost 8 bases and the V segment lost 3 bases, leaving 9 bases of the junction unmatched. The CDR3 is 14 amino acids.

The chain uses TRBV7-2 and TRBJ2-3, with D unresolved. Germline CDR1 is SGHTA and CDR2 is FQGNSA. Between the trimmed V and J ends, which lost 5 bases and 1 base, there was a span of 4 bases. The CDR3 runs 12 residues. The CDR3 DNA reads as TGTGCCAGCAGCCGCCGCACAGATACGCAGTATTTT. It encodes CASSRRTDTQYF.

CDR3 in DNA: TGTGCCAGTAGTATTCAAGTGAACGGCGCAGATACGCAGTATTTT. Translating it yields CASSIQVNGADTQYF. The chain combines TRBV19 with TRBJ2-3; D not certain. Germline V CDR1 and CDR2: LNHDA, SQIVND (reference sequence). V lost 3 bases and J 4 bases, leaving 14 bases between the germline ends. This CDR3 contains 15 residues. The full variable domain, its missing parts supplied by reference TRBV19 and TRBJ2-3, is DGGITQSPKYLFRKEGQNVTLSCEQNLNHDAMYWYRQDPGQGLRLIYYSQIVNDFQKGDIAEGYSVSREKKESFPLTVTSAQKNPTAFYLCASSIQVNGADTQYFGPGTRLTVL.

This chain joins TRBV4-1 and TRBJ2-7, with D possibly TRBD2 on 5 matching bases. Between the trimmed V and J ends, which lost 2 bases and 4 bases, there was a span of 15 bases. CDR3 length: 15 amino acids. From germline, CDR1 is MGHRA and CDR2 YSYEKL. CDR3: CASSQIGGREYEQYF. DNA for the CDR3: TGCGCCAGCAGCCAAATAGGTGGGAGAGAGTACGAGCAGTACTTC.